The 15 T cell receptor beta chains given below trace back to one sample, sequenced in a study of blood T cell repertoires in COVID-19. The repertoire was sequenced with immunoSEQ multiplex PCR; TCRdb's copy has only in-frame clones and lacks some. The data hold hundreds of thousands of clones, with more than 70% observed a single time. The sequenced sample was peripheral blood. These receptors all come from a woman in her twenties or thirties with COVID-19, enrolled during active disease.

V is TRBV10-2 and J is TRBJ2-1, with a weak D call TRBD2 (7 bases). Germline CDR1 is WSHSY and CDR2 is SAAADI. The CDR3 runs to 19 residues. V was clipped by 2 bases and J by 1 base, with 21 bases between them. In DNA form, the CDR3 reads TGCGCCAGCAGTGAGAGGGGGGGCACTAGGGTGTGGTCCTACAATGAGCAGTTCTTC. Translating gives CASSERGGTRVWSYNEQFF.

The V and J genes are TRBV20-1 and TRBJ2-4, with TRBD2 as a possible D gene (6 bases). Trimming stripped 7 bases from V and 9 bases from J, with 13 bases between. This CDR3 has 11 amino acids. Germline values: CDR1 DFQATT, CDR2 SNEGSKA (reference sequence). Written as DNA, the CDR3 is TGCAGTGTTAAGGAGGGCGGCATTCAGTACTTC. Protein sequence: CSVKEGGIQYF.

The J gene is TRBJ2-7, the V gene TRBV12-3 or TRBV12-4; TRBD1 aligns across 9 bases. The CDR3 contains 12 residues. Trimming removed 7 bases from V and 7 bases from J; junction bases left unmatched: 5. The CDR3 DNA sequence: TGTGCCAGCAAGGACAGGGGACCGGAGCAGTACTTC. Protein: CASKDRGPEQYF.

This chain joins TRBV19 and TRBJ1-2, with TRBD1 as a possible D gene (6 bases). Germline loops: CDR1 LNHDA, CDR2 SQIVND (reference sequence). V was trimmed by 6 bases and J by 7 bases, leaving 18 bases between them. The CDR3 contains 14 residues. The CDR3 sequence: CASRISRDKGGYTF. In DNA form, the CDR3 reads TGTGCCAGTAGGATTTCCCGGGACAAGGGTGGCTACACCTTC.

This rearrangement joins TRBV19 to TRBJ2-7, with D maybe TRBD1 (5 bases). This CDR3 comprises 15 residues. Germline values: CDR1 LNHDA, CDR2 SQIVND (reference sequence). V was pared by 4 bases and J by 5 bases, with 18 bases between. The DNA of the CDR3 is TGTGCCAGTAGTAAGGCGGACATCCGAAGGGACGAGCAGTACTTC. This codes for CASSKADIRRDEQYF.

The chain is built from TRBV7-8 and TRBJ2-5, with 7 bases identical to TRBD2. With V trimmed by 5 bases and J by 5 bases, 8 bases remained unmatched. In germline, CDR1 is SGHVS, CDR2 FQNEAQ. The CDR3 is 14 residues long. CDR3 in DNA: TGTGCCAGCAGCACCCAAGGGCGGGGGGAGACCCAGTACTTC. It specifies CASSTQGRGETQYF.

The chain couples TRBV7-6 to TRBJ2-7; TRBD1 matches at 9 bases. The germline gives CDR1 SGHVS, CDR2 FNYEAQ. The CDR3 contains 15 residues. V lost 1 base to trimming and J lost 0 bases; unmatched junction nucleotides: 1. CDR3 region: CASSLETGGSYEQYF. The CDR3 DNA follows: TGTGCCAGCAGCTTAGAGACAGGGGGCTCCTACGAGCAGTACTTC.

V and J are TRBV2 and TRBJ2-7; 9 nucleotides match TRBD1. CDR1 is SNHLY and CDR2 is FYNNEI in the germline V gene. This CDR3 spans 15 amino acids. V gave up 5 bases and J gave up 4 bases; unmatched junction bases: 9. The CDR3 DNA reads as TGTGCCAGCAGTCCGGACAGGGGCGGACGTTACGAGCAGTACTTC. This encodes CASSPDRGGRYEQYF.

This clone was seen once. This chain joins TRBV6-2 or TRBV6-3 and TRBJ1-2; 10 nucleotides align to TRBD1. The CDR3 extends over 13 amino acids. Germline V gene sequence: CDR1 MNHEY, CDR2 SVGEGT. J gave up 5 bases and V 5 bases, and 2 bases lay outside the gene matches. This CDR3 is CASSRDRGYGYTF. The CDR3 region has the DNA TGTGCCAGCAGTCGGGACAGGGGATATGGCTACACCTTC.

The chain joins TRBV28 to TRBJ2-1; a possible D gene is TRBD1 (6 bases). With 7 bases removed from V and 5 bases from J, the gap between germline ends came to 15 bases. Germline CDR1 reads MDHEN; CDR2 reads SYDVKM. This CDR3 spans 14 amino acids. The CDR3 loop reads CASTYVGHHNEQFF. The CDR3, as DNA: TGTGCCAGCACCTACGTGGGACACCACAATGAGCAGTTCTTC.

The rearrangement links TRBV15 to TRBJ2-5; the match to TRBD2 covers 7 bases. Germline V gene sequence: CDR1 LNHNV, CDR2 YYDKDF (reference sequence). The junction had 6 bases not matched to a gene; V was cut back by 0 bases and J by 5 bases. This CDR3 spans 15 amino acids. In nucleotides, the CDR3 is TGTGCCACCAGCAGAGATCGACTAGCCCGGGAGACCCAGTACTTC. Amino acids: CATSRDRLARETQYF.

The V gene is TRBV2, the J gene TRBJ2-1, with TRBD2 matching over 7 bases. The CDR3 length is 10 residues. The trim removed 7 bases at V and 14 bases at J, leaving 5 bases unmatched. The germline V gene has CDR1 SNHLY and CDR2 FYNNEI. Here the CDR3 reads CASKGREEFF. The CDR3, as DNA: TGTGCCAGCAAGGGGAGGGAGGAGTTCTTC.

The chain carries TRBV27 and TRBJ1-6; D might be TRBD1 (6 bases). Germline lookup yields CDR1 MNHEY and CDR2 SMNVEV (reference sequence). Trimming stripped 5 bases from V and 7 bases from J, with 15 bases between. The CDR3 has 15 amino acids. CDR3 in DNA: TGTGCCAGCAGTACAATACAGGGTCTGAATTCACCCCTCCACTTT. Translation gives CASSTIQGLNSPLHF.

As regards this clone: Germline and junction disagree at one end, which may indicate a read error. The genes are TRBV28 and TRBJ1-2; 9 nucleotides agree with TRBD1. The CDR3 runs 13 residues. CDR1 MDHEN and CDR2 SYDVKM come from the germline V gene. The CDR3, as DNA: TGTGCCAGCAGTCTCCGGGACAGGGTTGGACCCTACTTC. Translating gives CASSLRDRVGPYF.

The chain has TRBV11-2 and TRBJ2-6, with 11 bases identical to TRBD2. Germline CDR1 SGHAT, CDR2 FQNNGV. The CDR3 is 19 residues long. The V and J ends lost 2 bases and 1 base, in that order; junction bases with no gene match: 7. DNA for the CDR3: TGTGCCAGCAGCTTAAAGTTAGCGGGAGGGCCGTCTGGGGCCAACGTCCTGACTTTC. It is translated as CASSLKLAGGPSGANVLTF.